This TCR beta chain was captured by sequencing in a study of OX40 agonist ivuxolimab in advanced cancers. Germline V gene sequence: CDR1 GTSNPN, CDR2 SVGIG (reference sequence). Unmatched junction bases numbered 9, after V lost 3 bases and J lost 5 bases. The CDR3 has 14 amino acids. Some clones are missing from TCRdb's copy, which holds only in-frame ones; the method was immunoSEQ multiplex PCR. The profile covers about 84,000 clones, with more than 80% appearing a single time and approximately 0.2% taken by the ten largest. The source was CD4+ or CD8+ T cells sorted from blood, collected in a trial of the OX40 agonist ivuxolimab. This TCR derives from an adult with an advanced solid tumor such as melanoma, head and neck, liver or kidney cancer. The V and J genes are TRBV30 and TRBJ1-2; 7 bases fit TRBD1. DNA of the CDR3: TGTGCCTGGAGGGATGACAGGGTGTGGTATGGCTACACCTTC. It yields the protein CAWRDDRVWYGYTF.